This T cell receptor (beta chain) stems from a study of T-cell memory formation after mild COVID-19 (dated by TCRdb to the early 2020s). Concerning the study at large: Most TCR sequence clusters were specific to one of the two donors. In a couple of donors, T-cell clones that expanded and contracted after mild COVID-19 were tracked by sequencing TCRalpha and TCRbeta repertoires over time. Two young, previously healthy adult volunteers, one female and one male, were included in the cohort.

V and J are truncated by 3 bases and 5 bases respectively, leaving an intervening sequence of 14 bases. The CDR3 runs 15 residues from the cysteine to the phenylalanine. The kept DNA is CDR3 alone, 45 bases in frame from the first base. Via the germline V gene, CDR1 is SNHLY and CDR2 FYNNEI. Ficoll-Paque density gradient centrifugation was used to isolate PBMCs. Comments on this clonotype: This clone's antigen is unknown. The record has no base qualities; no much larger clone is one base away.

The research as a whole found: Some responding clones were found in pre-infection memory, which suggests that pre-existing cross-reactive memory T cells took part in the SARS-CoV-2 response. Only a couple of mild cases were covered in the study, and larger cohorts including severe cases with pre-infection samples were considered necessary. The second-wave clones that peaked on day 37 were not confirmed to be SARS-CoV-2 specific. Balanced CD4/CD8 phenotypes were observed for clones contracting from day 15 to 85, whereas a bias towards CD4+ was observed for a second wave of clones expanding from day 15 to 37. Contracting CD4+ clones were found mainly in CM and EM memory subsets, while CD8+ clones were enriched in EMRA.

The run used an Illumina NovaSeq 6000. cDNA libraries for TCRalpha and TCRbeta were prepared by 5'RACE using constant-segment primers, with sample barcodes and unique molecular identifiers added. RNA was extracted from every sample with Trizol reagent. Libraries were amplified in two PCR steps, with a second sample barcode and Illumina TruSeq adapters added in the second step. Sequencing of the libraries was done on an Illumina NovaSeq, producing 2 x 150 bp paired-end reads. The paper's processing steps were these. With migec v1.2.7, reads were demultiplexed and then collapsed into UMI-guided consensus sequences. Using mixcr v2.1.11, the UMI consensuses were aligned to TRA and TRB V and J templates and assembled into clonotypes. A clonotype was counted as expanded or contracted only when both edgeR and NoisET called the clonotype significant, with the noise models trained on biological replicates. For edgeR calls, the thresholds were a false discovery rate-adjusted p below 0.01 and a log2 fold-change of 1. As an exploratory analysis of dynamics, max-normalized trajectories of the 1000 most abundant clonotypes were examined with PCA combined with hierarchical clustering. The CD4 or CD8 phenotype of responding clones was assigned using the separately sequenced CD4+ and CD8+ repertoires. TCRdb took the public reads, trimmed them with fastp at Q25, ran MiXCR for clone calling and kept in-frame beta chains. Entries that share a CDR3 protein sequence are merged under the most common genes and DNA. The V and J calls and clone size are TCRdb's, not the authors'. The sample contains 450,000 to 650,000 distinct CDR3 sequences, roughly 22% of them found a single time. The ten largest clones add up to about 8.4% of the sample.

The chain is encoded by TRBV2 joined to TRBJ2-1; matching of 6 bases hints at TRBD1 as the D gene. The material sequenced was PBMCs or a T cell subset sorted from them (not recorded which). The receptor was derived from an adult woman who had mild COVID-19 (a few samples of this study predate the infection). The sample titles of this study are shuffled in the database, so cell type and time point are left out; the donor was told from shared clones. The CDR3 region has the sequence CASSEHGTLNNEQFF. The DNA sequence follows: TGTGCCAGCAGTGAGCACGGGACACTAAACAATGAGCAGTTCTTC.